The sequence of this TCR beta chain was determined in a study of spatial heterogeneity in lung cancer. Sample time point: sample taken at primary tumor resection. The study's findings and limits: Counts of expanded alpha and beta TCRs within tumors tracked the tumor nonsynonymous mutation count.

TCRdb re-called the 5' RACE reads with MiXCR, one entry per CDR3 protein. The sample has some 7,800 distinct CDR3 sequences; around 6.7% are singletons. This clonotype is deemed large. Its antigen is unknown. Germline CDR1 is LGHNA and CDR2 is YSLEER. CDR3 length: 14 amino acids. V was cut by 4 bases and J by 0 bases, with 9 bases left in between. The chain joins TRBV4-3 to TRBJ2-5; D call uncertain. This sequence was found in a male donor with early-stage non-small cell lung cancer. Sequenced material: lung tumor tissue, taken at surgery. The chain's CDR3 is CASSPQSYQETQYF. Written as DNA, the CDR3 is TGCGCCAGCAGCCCGCAGTCGTACCAAGAGACCCAGTACTTC.